This TCR beta chain was captured in a study of T cells expressing NK-cell markers. The overall study: It was from sorted CD3+CD56+NKG2C+, CD3+CD56+NKG2C- and CD3+CD56-NKG2C+ T cells that TCR beta repertoires came. Serological testing identified most of the eight sequenced donors as HCMV-seropositive and one as seronegative. The study's findings and limits: What remained unclear was the HCMV specificity of expanded NKG2C+ T cell clones.

Points on this clonotype: Its target is not known.

TCRdb re-called the 5' RACE reads and catalogs CDR3 proteins one per entry, DNA excluded. The sample's table shows over 150,000 distinct CDR3 sequences. This CDR3 contains 16 residues. Looked up from germline, CDR1 is MNHEY and CDR2 is SVGAGI. The genes are TRBV6-5 and TRBJ2-5; TCRdb's D call of TRBD1 is untestable without DNA. This TCR came from a man aged 18 to 70 in good health. Sequenced input: blood T cells: a sorted CD56 or NKG2C T cell subset, CD4+ or CD8+ T cells, or bulk PBMC T cells (not recorded which). CDR3: CASSYVTGHGTGAQYF.